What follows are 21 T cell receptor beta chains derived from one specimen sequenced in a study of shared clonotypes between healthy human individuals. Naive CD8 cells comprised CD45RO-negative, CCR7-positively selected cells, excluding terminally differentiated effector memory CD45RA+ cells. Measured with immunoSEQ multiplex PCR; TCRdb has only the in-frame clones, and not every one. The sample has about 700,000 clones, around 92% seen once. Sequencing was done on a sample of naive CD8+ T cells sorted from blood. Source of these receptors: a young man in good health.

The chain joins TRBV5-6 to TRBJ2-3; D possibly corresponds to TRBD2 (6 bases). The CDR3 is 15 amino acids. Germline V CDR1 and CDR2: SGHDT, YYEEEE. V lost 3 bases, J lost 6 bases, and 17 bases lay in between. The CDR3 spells CASSSGLSGADTQYF. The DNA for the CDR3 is TGTGCCAGCAGCTCCGGACTATCCGGGGCGGATACGCAGTATTTT.

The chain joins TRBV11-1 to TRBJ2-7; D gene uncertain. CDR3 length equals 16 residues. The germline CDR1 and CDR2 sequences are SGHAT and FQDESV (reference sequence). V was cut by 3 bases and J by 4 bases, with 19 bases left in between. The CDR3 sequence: CASSFVLNPRPYEQYF. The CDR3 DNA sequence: TGTGCCAGCAGCTTCGTACTAAACCCCCGGCCATACGAGCAGTACTTC.

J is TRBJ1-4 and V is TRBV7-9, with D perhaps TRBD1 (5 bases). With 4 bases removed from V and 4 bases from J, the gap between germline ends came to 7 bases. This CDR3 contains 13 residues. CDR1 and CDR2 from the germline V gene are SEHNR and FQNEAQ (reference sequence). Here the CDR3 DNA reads TGTGCCAGCAGCTCAGGGAGTAATGAAAAACTGTTTTTT. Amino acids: CASSSGSNEKLFF.

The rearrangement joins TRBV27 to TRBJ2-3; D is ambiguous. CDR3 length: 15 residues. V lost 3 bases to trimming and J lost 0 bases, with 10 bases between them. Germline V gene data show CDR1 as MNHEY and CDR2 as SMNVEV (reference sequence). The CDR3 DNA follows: TGTGCCAGCAGTTTCCGAGAATCTAGCACAGATACGCAGTATTTT. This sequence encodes CASSFRESSTDTQYF.

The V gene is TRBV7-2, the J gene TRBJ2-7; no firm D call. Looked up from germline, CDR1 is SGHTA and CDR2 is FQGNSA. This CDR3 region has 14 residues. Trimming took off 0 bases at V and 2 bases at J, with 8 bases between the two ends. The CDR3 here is CASSLATQTYEQYF. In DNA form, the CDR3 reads TGTGCCAGCAGCTTAGCTACTCAGACCTACGAGCAGTACTTC.

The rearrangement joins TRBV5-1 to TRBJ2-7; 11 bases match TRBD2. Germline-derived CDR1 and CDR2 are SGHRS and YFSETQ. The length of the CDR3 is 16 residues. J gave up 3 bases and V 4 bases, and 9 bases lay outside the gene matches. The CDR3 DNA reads TGCGCCAGCAGCCAGGGGACTAGCGGTAGAGGCTACGAGCAGTACTTC. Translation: CASSQGTSGRGYEQYF.

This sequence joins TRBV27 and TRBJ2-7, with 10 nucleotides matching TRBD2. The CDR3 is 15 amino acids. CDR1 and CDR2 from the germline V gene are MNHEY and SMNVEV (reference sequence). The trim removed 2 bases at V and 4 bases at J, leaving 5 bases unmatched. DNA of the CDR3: TGTGCCAGCAGTTTAGAGGTTAGCGGGAGGTACGAGCAGTACTTC. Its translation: CASSLEVSGRYEQYF.

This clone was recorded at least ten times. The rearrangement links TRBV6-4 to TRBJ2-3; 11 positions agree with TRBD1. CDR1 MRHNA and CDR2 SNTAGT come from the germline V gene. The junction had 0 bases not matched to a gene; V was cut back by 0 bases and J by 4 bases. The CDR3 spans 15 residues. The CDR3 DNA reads TGTGCCAGCAGTGACTCGGGACAGGGGGCAGATACGCAGTATTTT. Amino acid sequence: CASSDSGQGADTQYF.

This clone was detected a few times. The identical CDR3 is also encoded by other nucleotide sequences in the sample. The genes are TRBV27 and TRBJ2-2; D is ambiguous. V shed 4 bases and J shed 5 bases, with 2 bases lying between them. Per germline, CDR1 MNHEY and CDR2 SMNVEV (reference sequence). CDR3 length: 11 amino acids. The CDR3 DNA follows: TGTGCCAGCAGTTCTACCGGGGAGCTGTTTTTT. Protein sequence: CASSSTGELFF.

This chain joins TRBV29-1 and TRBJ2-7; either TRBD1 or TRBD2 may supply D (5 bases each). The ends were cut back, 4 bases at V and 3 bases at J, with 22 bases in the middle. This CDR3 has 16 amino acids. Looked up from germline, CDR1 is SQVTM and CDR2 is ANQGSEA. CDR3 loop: CSVGGVHSTQLYEQYF. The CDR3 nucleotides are TGCAGCGTTGGAGGGGTACACAGCACCCAGCTCTACGAGCAGTACTTC.

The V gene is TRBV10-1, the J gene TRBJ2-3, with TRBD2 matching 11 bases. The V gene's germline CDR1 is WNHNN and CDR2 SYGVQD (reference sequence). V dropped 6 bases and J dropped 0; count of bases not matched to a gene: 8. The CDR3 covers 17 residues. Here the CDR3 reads CASSPPTSGTSTDTQYF. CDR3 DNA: TGCGCCAGCAGCCCCCCGACTAGCGGGACTAGCACAGATACGCAGTATTTT.

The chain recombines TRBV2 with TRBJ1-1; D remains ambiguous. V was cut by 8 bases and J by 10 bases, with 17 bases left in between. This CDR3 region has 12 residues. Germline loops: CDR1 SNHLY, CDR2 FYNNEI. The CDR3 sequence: CASADERVRAFF. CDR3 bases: TGTGCCAGCGCCGATGAAAGGGTTCGAGCTTTCTTT.

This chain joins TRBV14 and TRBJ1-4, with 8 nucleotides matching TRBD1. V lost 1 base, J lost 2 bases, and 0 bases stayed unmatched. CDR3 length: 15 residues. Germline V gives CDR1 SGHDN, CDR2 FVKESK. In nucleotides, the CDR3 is TGTGCCAGCAGCCAAGGGACAGGGACTAATGAAAAACTGTTTTTT. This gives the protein CASSQGTGTNEKLFF.

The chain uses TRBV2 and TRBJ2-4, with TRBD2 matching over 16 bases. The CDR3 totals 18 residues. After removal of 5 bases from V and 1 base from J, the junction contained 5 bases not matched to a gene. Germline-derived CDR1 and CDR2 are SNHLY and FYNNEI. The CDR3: CASSPPGLAGGAKNIQYF. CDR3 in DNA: TGTGCCAGCAGTCCGCCGGGACTAGCGGGAGGGGCCAAAAACATTCAGTACTTC.

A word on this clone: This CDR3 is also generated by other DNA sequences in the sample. The CDR3 here is CASRRQETQYF. Here the CDR3 DNA reads TGTGCCAGTCGCAGGCAGGAGACCCAGTACTTC. The chain carries TRBV27 and TRBJ2-5; the D is unclear. CDR3 length: 11 amino acids. Germline CDR1 is MNHEY and CDR2 is SMNVEV (reference sequence). Trimming removed 9 bases at V and 5 bases at J, with 10 bases between.

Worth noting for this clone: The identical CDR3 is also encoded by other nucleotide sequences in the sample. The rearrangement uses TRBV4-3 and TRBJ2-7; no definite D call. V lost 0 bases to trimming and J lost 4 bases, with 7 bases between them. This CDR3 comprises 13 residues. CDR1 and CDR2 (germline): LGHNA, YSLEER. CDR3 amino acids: CASSQDRAYEQYF. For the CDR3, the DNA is TGCGCCAGCAGCCAAGATAGGGCATACGAGCAGTACTTC.

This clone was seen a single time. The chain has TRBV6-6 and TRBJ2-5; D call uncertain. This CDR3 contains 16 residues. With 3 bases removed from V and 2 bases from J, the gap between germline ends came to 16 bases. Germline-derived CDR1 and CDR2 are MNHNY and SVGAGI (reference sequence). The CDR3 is CASSYSRALFQETQYF. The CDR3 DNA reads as TGTGCCAGCAGTTATAGTAGGGCCCTCTTTCAAGAGACCCAGTACTTC.

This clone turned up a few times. CDR3 nucleotides: TGTGCCAGCAGTTGGGACAGACTGAACACCGGGGAGCTGTTTTTT. Encoded protein: CASSWDRLNTGELFF. The rearrangement links TRBV6-6 to TRBJ2-2, with 7 positions matching TRBD1. Looked up from germline, CDR1 is MNHNY and CDR2 is SVGAGI (reference sequence). The J segment lost 1 base and the V segment lost 4 bases, leaving 3 bases of the junction unmatched. The CDR3 covers 15 residues.

For the CDR3, the DNA is TGTGCCAGTATAGGACCCTTAGAAGCTTTCTTT. Translation: CASIGPLEAFF. The chain joins TRBV28 to TRBJ1-1; D gene uncertain. CDR3 length: 11 residues. V lost 9 bases to trimming and J lost 8 bases, with 13 bases between them. Germline values: CDR1 MDHEN, CDR2 SYDVKM.

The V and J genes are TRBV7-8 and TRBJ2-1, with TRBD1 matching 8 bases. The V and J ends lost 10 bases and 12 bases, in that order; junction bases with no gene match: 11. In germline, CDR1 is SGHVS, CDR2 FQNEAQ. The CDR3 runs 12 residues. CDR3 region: CATRGPQQWQFF. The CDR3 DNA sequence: TGTGCCACCAGGGGGCCGCAACAGTGGCAGTTCTTC.

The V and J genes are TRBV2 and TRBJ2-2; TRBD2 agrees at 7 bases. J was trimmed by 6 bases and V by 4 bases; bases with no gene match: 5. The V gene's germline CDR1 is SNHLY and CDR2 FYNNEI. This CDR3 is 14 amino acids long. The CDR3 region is CASSAGTIPGELFF. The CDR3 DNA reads TGTGCCAGCAGTGCCGGGACTATACCCGGGGAGCTGTTTTTT.